These 21 T cell receptor beta chains originate from one sample sequenced in a study of T cell changes during pregnancy in multiple sclerosis. Clones were sequenced by immunoSEQ multiplex PCR, and TCRdb holds only the in-frame ones, with some missing. The sample yields approximately 120,000 clones, 95% to 98% seen once. The sample here was peripheral blood, taken after pregnancy. Every receptor here comes from a female donor with multiple sclerosis, enrolled in a pregnancy study.

The chain uses TRBV19 and TRBJ2-5, with D possibly being TRBD2 (5 bases). Trimming shortened V by 6 bases and J by 4 bases, and 21 bases separated the two germline ends. The CDR3 consists of 16 residues. Germline lookup yields CDR1 LNHDA and CDR2 SQIVND (reference sequence). The CDR3 region is CASRPDRAEGGETQYF. CDR3 DNA: TGTGCCAGTAGACCAGACCGGGCCGAGGGTGGAGAGACCCAGTACTTC.

The chain joins TRBV5-4 to TRBJ2-3; 11 bases agree with TRBD2. With 2 bases clipped from V and 4 bases from J, the junction kept 12 bases outside the gene matches. CDR1 and CDR2 (germline): SGHNT, YYREEE (reference sequence). The CDR3 is made up of 18 amino acids. The DNA for the CDR3 is TGTGCCAGCAGCTTACACGGACTAGCGGGTATTTCAGCAGATACGCAGTATTTT. This codes for CASSLHGLAGISADTQYF.

The J gene is TRBJ2-4, the V gene TRBV11-2, with D unclear. Germline CDR1 is SGHAT and CDR2 is FQNNGV. The CDR3 extends over 13 amino acids. Trimming took 6 bases from V and 1 from J, leaving 7 bases between them. CDR3 protein: CASSPLAKNIQYF. The CDR3 region has the DNA TGTGCCAGCAGTCCCTTGGCCAAAAACATTCAGTACTTC.

This clone appeared a single time. The chain employs TRBV6-1 and TRBJ1-1; 8 bases align to TRBD1. CDR3 length: 15 residues. Germline assignment: CDR1 MNHNS and CDR2 SASEGT. V lost 4 bases, J lost 5 bases, and 9 bases stayed unmatched. As DNA, the CDR3 is TGTGCCAGCAGTGCCTCAACAGGGGGGGGAACTGAAGCTTTCTTT. Translating it yields CASSASTGGGTEAFF.

Only one count was recorded for this clone. The chain combines TRBV6-5 with TRBJ1-2; the D is unclear. Germline assignment: CDR1 MNHEY and CDR2 SVGAGI. With 0 bases removed from V and 4 bases from J, the gap between germline ends came to 6 bases. The CDR3 consists of 13 residues. The CDR3 region is CASSYSSSYGYTF. In nucleotides, the CDR3 is TGTGCCAGCAGTTACTCGTCGAGCTATGGCTACACCTTC.

The CDR3 nucleotides are TGTGCCAGCAGTCCTTTATGGTTCGAGGAGCAGTACTTC. It yields the protein CASSPLWFEEQYF. V is TRBV27 and J is TRBJ2-7, with D unclear. The CDR3 totals 13 residues. From germline, CDR1 is MNHEY and CDR2 SMNVEV (reference sequence). The germline V and J ends were trimmed by 5 bases and 7 bases, with 15 bases remaining between them.

The chain employs TRBV6-1 and TRBJ1-2, with a weak D call TRBD1 (5 bases). The CDR3 spans 14 residues. CDR1 and CDR2 from the germline V gene are MNHNS and SASEGT. Trimming stripped 0 bases from V and 8 bases from J, with 13 bases between. CDR3 sequence reads: CASSEARRGGGYTF. The CDR3, as DNA: TGTGCCAGCAGTGAAGCGCGGAGGGGAGGGGGCTACACCTTC.

The chain links TRBV29-1 to TRBJ2-3; the D is unclear. The germline CDR1 and CDR2 sequences are SQVTM and ANQGSEA. V was cut by 7 bases and J by 5 bases, with 7 bases left in between. The CDR3 consists of 10 residues. The CDR3 sequence is CSAAEDTQYF. DNA of the CDR3: TGCAGCGCTGCGGAAGATACGCAGTATTTT.

The J gene is TRBJ1-1, the V gene TRBV2; 11 nucleotides match TRBD1. V was pared by 7 bases and J by 5 bases, with 12 bases of the junction left unmatched. The length of the CDR3 is 16 residues. In germline, CDR1 is SNHLY, CDR2 FYNNEI. In DNA, the CDR3 is TGTGCCAGCAAGGACAGGGGGCAATCACTAAGGACTGAAGCTTTCTTT. It codes for CASKDRGQSLRTEAFF.

The V and J genes are TRBV27 and TRBJ1-4; D possibly corresponds to TRBD1 (5 bases). Trimming took off 5 bases at V and 6 bases at J, with 13 bases between the two ends. The CDR3 totals 14 residues. Germline V gene lookup returns CDR1 MNHEY and CDR2 SMNVEV (reference sequence). The CDR3 nucleotides read TGTGCCAGCAGTCCGCAGGGTTACCATGAAAAACTGTTTTTT. Residues: CASSPQGYHEKLFF.

This clone was detected only once. The rearrangement uses TRBV5-1 and TRBJ1-3; tentatively, D is TRBD1 (6 bases). The CDR3 covers 18 residues. Germline loops: CDR1 SGHRS, CDR2 YFSETQ. V gave up 1 base and J gave up 0 bases, with 17 bases separating them. For the CDR3, the DNA is TGCGCCAGCAGCTTGTTCGCAGGGGCCCTAAACTCTGGAAACACCATATATTTT. It translates to CASSLFAGALNSGNTIYF.

The genes are TRBV13 and TRBJ1-3; maybe TRBD1 (5 bases). The CDR3 extends over 17 amino acids. The ends were cut back, 6 bases at V and 2 bases at J, with 20 bases in the middle. Germline CDR1 is PRHDT and CDR2 is FYEKMQ (reference sequence). The chain's CDR3 is CASSEEGIREPGNTIYF. The CDR3 nucleotides are TGTGCCAGCAGTGAGGAAGGGATCAGGGAACCTGGAAACACCATATATTTT.

Of note for this clone: This same CDR3 is encoded by further DNA sequences in the sample. The chain carries TRBV2 and TRBJ2-7; TRBD1 is a possible D gene (6 bases). Germline CDR1 SNHLY, CDR2 FYNNEI. The V gene lost 8 bases and the J gene lost 3 bases, with 14 bases spanning the gap. The CDR3 totals 13 residues. CDR3 protein: CASSRDTSYEQYF. As DNA, the CDR3 is TGTGCCAGCTCCCGGGACACCAGCTACGAGCAGTACTTC.

This rearrangement joins TRBV6-5 to TRBJ2-7; 10 positions agree with TRBD1. Germline V CDR1 and CDR2: MNHEY, SVGAGI. The V gene end was trimmed by 2 bases and the J gene end by 5 bases; junction bases not matched to a gene: 9. This CDR3 contains 16 residues. The CDR3 DNA is TGTGCCAGCAGTTACGCAGACAGGGGGCGGAAGAACGAGCAGTACTTC. Amino acid sequence: CASSYADRGRKNEQYF.

The rearrangement links TRBV28 to TRBJ1-1; D not resolved. The CDR3 consists of 12 residues. V lost 2 bases, J lost 13 bases, and 14 bases lay in between. Looked up from germline, CDR1 is MDHEN and CDR2 is SYDVKM. CDR3 DNA sequence: TGTGCCAGCAGTTTACGAGGAGATATTGTTTTCTTT. Its protein product is CASSLRGDIVFF.

The CDR3 DNA reads TGTGCCAGCAGCGTAGGACAGCAGACCTACGAGCAGTACTTC. It codes for CASSVGQQTYEQYF. The J gene is TRBJ2-7, the V gene TRBV9; maybe TRBD1 (5 bases). This CDR3 comprises 14 residues. The germline V gene has CDR1 SGDLS and CDR2 YYNGEE. V was clipped by 0 bases and J by 2 bases, with 9 bases between them.

The chain employs TRBV30 and TRBJ2-1; D not certain. This CDR3 has 14 residues. Germline CDR1 is GTSNPN and CDR2 is SVGIG (reference sequence). V was trimmed by 0 bases and J by 3 bases, leaving 9 bases between them. The CDR3 DNA sequence: TGTGCCTGGAGTGTACTTACTGGCTACAATGAGCAGTTCTTC. Encoded protein: CAWSVLTGYNEQFF.

The chain employs TRBV5-6 and TRBJ1-1, with 7 bases fitting TRBD1. This CDR3 contains 15 residues. V lost 0 bases, J lost 0 bases, and 2 bases stayed unmatched. Germline values: CDR1 SGHDT, CDR2 YYEEEE. Here the CDR3 DNA reads TGTGCCAGCAGCTTGGTAACAGGGGTGAACACTGAAGCTTTCTTT. It yields the protein CASSLVTGVNTEAFF.

The chain carries TRBV2 and TRBJ2-3, with TRBD2 matching 8 bases. J was trimmed by 1 base and V by 10 bases; bases with no gene match: 4. The CDR3 consists of 13 residues. Germline V gene lookup returns CDR1 SNHLY and CDR2 FYNNEI. The CDR3 protein is CATATSGTDTQYF. The CDR3 nucleotides read TGTGCCACGGCGACTAGCGGCACAGATACGCAGTATTTT.

This sequence joins TRBV2 and TRBJ1-2, with D tentatively TRBD1 (6 bases). CDR3 length equals 12 residues. The V end lost 11 bases, the J end lost 4 bases, and 14 bases lay between the germline ends. The germline V gene encodes CDR1 SNHLY and CDR2 FYNNEI. This CDR3 is CALPDRIYGYTF. CDR3 bases: TGTGCCCTACCGGACAGAATCTATGGCTACACCTTC.

This rearrangement joins TRBV4-2 to TRBJ2-3; 7 bases align to TRBD2. The CDR3 loop spans 18 amino acids. Germline V CDR1 and CDR2: LGHNA, YNFKEQ. The trim removed 4 bases at V and 2 bases at J, leaving 15 bases unmatched. CDR3 residues: CASSPKDSASGDTDTQYF. CDR3 DNA: TGTGCCAGCAGCCCCAAAGACTCGGCTAGCGGAGACACAGATACGCAGTATTTT.